The 5 T cell receptor beta chains below all came from one sample that was sequenced in a study of CD8 T cells in ankylosing spondylitis. TCRdb re-derived calls from the 5' RACE reads in MiXCR, one entry per CDR3 protein. This table holds about 310,000 distinct CDR3 sequences, less than 25% found once. Material for sequencing was blood, either unsorted or a sorted T cell fraction (not recorded which). The source of these receptors is a female donor with ankylosing spondylitis or in good health (not recorded which).

This clonotype was seen repeatedly, ten times or more. The rearrangement links TRBV12-3 or TRBV12-4 to TRBJ1-2; D remains unclear. Trimming stripped 3 bases from V and 7 bases from J, with 9 bases between. This CDR3 is 12 amino acids long. CDR3 sequence (DNA): TGTGCCAGCAGTTTCGGCTTTCTTGGCTACACCTTC. It is translated as CASSFGFLGYTF.

This clonotype was seen only a few times. The V call is TRBV3-1, the J call TRBJ2-2; D remains ambiguous. The germline gives CDR1 LGHDT, CDR2 YNNKEL (reference sequence). This CDR3 comprises 16 residues. Trimming shortened V by 4 bases and J by 0 bases, and 12 bases separated the two germline ends. The DNA for the CDR3 is TGTGCCAGCAGCCCCGTGAGGAGCCCGAACACCGGGGAGCTGTTTTTT. It yields the protein CASSPVRSPNTGELFF.

The CDR3 region has the DNA TGTGCCAGCAGCCAAGGGCCGAAGGAGACCCAGTACTTC. Translation gives CASSQGPKETQYF. The chain recombines TRBV3-1 with TRBJ2-5, with D uncertain. CDR1 is LGHDT and CDR2 is YNNKEL in the germline V gene (reference sequence). The CDR3 totals 13 residues. The germline V and J ends were trimmed by 1 base and 5 bases, with 8 bases remaining between them.

In its sample, this clonotype was seen a few times. The rearrangement links TRBV20-1 to TRBJ2-2, with 9 bases lining up with TRBD2. Germline-derived CDR1 and CDR2 are DFQATT and SNEGSKA (reference sequence). The V segment lost 0 bases and the J segment 3 bases; nucleotides outside the gene matches: 5. There are 16 residues in the CDR3. The chain's CDR3 is CSARDEAGGDTGELFF. CDR3 sequence (DNA): TGCAGTGCTAGAGATGAGGCGGGAGGGGACACCGGGGAGCTGTTTTTT.

This clonotype has more than one count but fewer than ten. The chain links TRBV20-1 to TRBJ2-3, with D possibly being TRBD1 (5 bases). Germline values: CDR1 DFQATT, CDR2 SNEGSKA (reference sequence). The CDR3 totals 14 residues. The ends were cut back, 3 bases at V and 1 base at J, with 11 bases in the middle. In nucleotides, the CDR3 is TGCAGTGCTAGCGGTGGGGCGGGCACAGATACGCAGTATTTT. As protein: CSASGGAGTDTQYF.